This T cell receptor beta chain was sequenced during a study of blood T cell repertoires in COVID-19. Profiling relied on immunoSEQ multiplex PCR, and the TCRdb table lists in-frame clones only, not all of them. The table lists around 98,000 clones, 70% to 80% of them singletons, with around a quarter in the top ten. Looked up from germline, CDR1 is LNHNV and CDR2 is YYDKDF (reference sequence). V was clipped by 2 bases and J by 0 bases, with 10 bases between them. The CDR3 covers 15 residues. The chain employs TRBV15 and TRBJ1-1; D might be TRBD1 (6 bases). The receptor was derived from a man between 65 and 80 years old with acute or convalescent COVID-19. Sequencing was carried out using peripheral blood. The CDR3 region has the DNA TGTGCCACCAGCAGACTCACAGGGTTGAACACTGAAGCTTTCTTT. Residues: CATSRLTGLNTEAFF.